The 27 T cell receptor beta chains below all came from one sample that was sequenced in a study of lymphopenia after photon versus proton radiotherapy. Some clones are missing from TCRdb's copy, which holds only in-frame ones; the method was immunoSEQ multiplex PCR. The table records about 8,300 clones, 85% to 90% of them present only once. Material: peripheral blood, obtained from a patient treated with photon-based radiotherapy. The receptors here all came from a man older than 75 with cholangiocarcinoma.

The chain links TRBV6-1 to TRBJ1-5; D gene uncertain. Between the trimmed V and J ends, which lost 6 bases and 3 bases, there was a span of 9 bases. The CDR3 consists of 13 residues. CDR1 is MNHNS, CDR2 SASEGT, per germline. CDR3 DNA: TGTGCCAGCAGAGACCGATTCAATCAGCCCCAGCATTTT. Its protein is CASRDRFNQPQHF.

The V call is TRBV23-1, the J call TRBJ1-5; 7 bases agree with TRBD1. TRBV23-1 is identified as an open reading frame with a role that is uncertain. The CDR3 covers 15 residues. Trimming at V came to 4 bases and at J to 4 bases, leaving 7 bases not matched to a gene. CDR3 bases: TGCGCCAGCAGTCCAGTTGACAGGGCGAATCAGCCCCAGCATTTT. Encoded protein: CASSPVDRANQPQHF.

V usage is TRBV6-1 and J usage is TRBJ1-1; possibly TRBD1 for D (5 bases). This CDR3 contains 16 residues. CDR1 and CDR2 (germline): MNHNS, SASEGT. V was clipped by 3 bases and J by 6 bases, with 20 bases between them. CDR3 amino acids: CASSDSSWQGDPEAFF. The CDR3 coding sequence is TGTGCCAGCAGTGACAGTAGCTGGCAGGGCGATCCTGAAGCTTTCTTT.

The chain has TRBV7-2 and TRBJ2-1; 8 bases match TRBD1. Trimming removed 6 bases from V and 2 bases from J; junction bases left unmatched: 6. The CDR3 has 15 residues. Per the germline V gene, CDR1 is SGHTA and CDR2 is FQGNSA. The CDR3 DNA follows: TGTGCCAGCAGGCCAGCAGGGGGCCCCTACAATGAGCAGTTCTTC. Protein sequence: CASRPAGGPYNEQFF.

This clone has more than one count but fewer than ten. The chain employs TRBV7-6 and TRBJ2-7; D remains ambiguous. Germline V gene lookup returns CDR1 SGHVS and CDR2 FNYEAQ. This CDR3 is 13 amino acids long. V shed 5 bases and J shed 5 bases, with 13 bases lying between them. The CDR3 here is CASSPNPLHEQYF. The CDR3 coding sequence is TGTGCCAGCAGCCCGAACCCCCTCCACGAGCAGTACTTC.

The chain couples TRBV10-3 to TRBJ1-5, with 12 nucleotides matching TRBD1. V shed 10 bases and J 2 bases; nucleotides not matched to a gene: 6. Germline values: CDR1 ENHRY, CDR2 SYGVKD. The CDR3 covers 15 residues. The CDR3 nucleotides are TGTGCCACCTGGGACAGGGGGCTTGGCAATCAGCCCCAGCATTTT. This sequence encodes CATWDRGLGNQPQHF.

The genes are TRBV7-9 and TRBJ2-3, with unresolved D. Germline-derived CDR1 and CDR2 are SEHNR and FQNEAQ (reference sequence). There are 15 residues in the CDR3. The germline V and J ends were trimmed by 5 bases and 6 bases, with 18 bases remaining between them. The CDR3 protein is CASSLGQVLEDTQYF. The CDR3 region has the DNA TGTGCCAGCAGCCTTGGGCAGGTGTTGGAGGATACGCAGTATTTT.

This clone was detected a few times. The genes are TRBV25-1 and TRBJ2-7, with D perhaps TRBD2 (7 bases). The CDR3 runs 16 residues. Looked up from germline, CDR1 is MGHDK and CDR2 is SYGVNS. V lost 4 bases, J lost 0 bases, and 16 bases lay in between. CDR3 residues: CASSAWGGRHSYEQYF. In DNA form, the CDR3 reads TGTGCCAGCAGTGCCTGGGGGGGGCGTCACTCCTACGAGCAGTACTTC.

The chain uses TRBV7-7 and TRBJ2-3; the D gene is possibly TRBD2 (5 bases). V was cut by 5 bases and J by 6 bases, with 18 bases left in between. Germline lookup yields CDR1 SSHAT and CDR2 FNYEAQ (reference sequence). The CDR3 is 15 residues long. The chain's CDR3 is CASSPTSGSGDTQYF. The CDR3 DNA is TGTGCCAGCAGCCCTACTTCGGGGTCGGGGGATACGCAGTATTTT.

V is TRBV7-2 and J is TRBJ1-4; the match to TRBD1 covers 9 bases. J gave up 8 bases and V 5 bases, and 12 bases lay outside the gene matches. The germline V gene encodes CDR1 SGHTA and CDR2 FQGNSA. The CDR3 spans 16 residues. The CDR3: CASSATNTGGREKLFF. The CDR3 coding sequence is TGTGCCAGCAGCGCAACAAATACAGGGGGCCGGGAAAAACTGTTTTTT.

The chain couples TRBV18 to TRBJ2-5; TRBD2 matches 8 bases. This CDR3 spans 14 amino acids. After removal of 2 bases from V and 4 bases from J, the junction contained 3 bases not matched to a gene. Germline V lookup: CDR1 KGHSH, CDR2 LQKENI. CDR3 protein: CASSPAGGTETQYF. The CDR3 DNA reads as TGTGCCAGCTCACCAGCGGGGGGTACAGAGACCCAGTACTTC.

CDR3 region: CATGQQWDTQYF. DNA of the CDR3: TGTGCCACCGGACAGCAATGGGATACGCAGTATTTT. The rearrangement links TRBV19 to TRBJ2-3; possibly TRBD1 for D (6 bases). V dropped 10 bases and J dropped 6 bases, with 14 bases sitting between them. There are 12 residues in the CDR3. Germline V gene sequence: CDR1 LNHDA, CDR2 SQIVND (reference sequence).

CDR3 protein: CASSQESRGYDYTF. DNA of the CDR3: TGCGCCAGCAGCCAAGAAAGCAGGGGGTACGACTACACCTTC. The rearrangement links TRBV4-1 to TRBJ1-2; TRBD1 matches 7 bases. The J segment lost 10 bases and the V segment lost 0 bases, leaving 8 bases of the junction unmatched. CDR1 MGHRA and CDR2 YSYEKL come from the germline V gene. The CDR3 consists of 14 residues.

The chain has TRBV5-6 and TRBJ1-2; no definite D call. The length of the CDR3 is 14 residues. The germline CDR1 and CDR2 sequences are SGHDT and YYEEEE. The V and J ends lost 0 bases and 3 bases respectively, with 9 bases between them. The CDR3, as DNA: TGTGCCAGCAGCTTGGCCGGGGAGGACTATGGCTACACCTTC. Residues: CASSLAGEDYGYTF.

Only a few counts were recorded for this clone. The chain carries TRBV5-4 and TRBJ1-1, with TRBD1 matching 9 bases. This CDR3 spans 12 amino acids. Trimming cost V 7 bases and J 11 bases; bases outside gene matches: 9. Per germline, CDR1 SGHNT and CDR2 YYREEE (reference sequence). The CDR3 DNA reads as TGTGCCAGCCGATCCGACAGGGGGGATGCTTTCTTT. Translated, it gives CASRSDRGDAFF. Using reference TRBV5-4 and TRBJ1-1 for the parts outside the CDR3, the full variable domain is ETGVTQSPTHLIKTRGQQVTLRCSSQSGHNTVSWYQQALGQGPQFIFQYYREEENGRGNFPPRFSGLQFPNYSSELNVNALELDDSALYLCASRSDRGDAFFGQGTRLTVV.

In its sample, this clone was seen once. The chain combines TRBV19 with TRBJ2-5; 8 bases fit TRBD2. Trimming at V came to 6 bases and at J to 2 bases, leaving 5 bases not matched to a gene. The length of the CDR3 is 14 residues. Germline V lookup: CDR1 LNHDA, CDR2 SQIVND (reference sequence). CDR3 amino acids: CASSGGAGQETQYF. The CDR3 region has the DNA TGTGCCAGTAGCGGGGGGGCGGGTCAAGAGACCCAGTACTTC.

This chain connects TRBV9 to TRBJ2-3; D is ambiguous. The CDR3 contains 16 residues. The V and J ends lost 4 bases and 1 base respectively, with 16 bases between them. Germline values: CDR1 SGDLS, CDR2 YYNGEE. CDR3 residues: CASSPRLGRGTDTQYF. For the CDR3, the DNA is TGTGCCAGCAGCCCCCGTTTGGGTAGGGGCACAGATACGCAGTATTTT.

The rearrangement uses TRBV7-3 and TRBJ2-3; 9 bases line up with TRBD1. V shed 1 base, J shed 7 bases, and the junction held 3 bases outside the gene matches. The CDR3 covers 14 residues. Germline V gene sequence: CDR1 SGHTA, CDR2 FQGTGA. The CDR3 sequence is CASSLNRGPYTQYF. Here the CDR3 DNA reads TGTGCCAGCAGCTTAAACAGGGGGCCCTATACGCAGTATTTT.

J is TRBJ2-5 and V is TRBV28, with 9 bases aligning to TRBD2. This CDR3 comprises 16 residues. V was clipped by 3 bases and J by 2 bases; unmatched bases: 7. Germline CDR1 reads MDHEN; CDR2 reads SYDVKM. The CDR3 protein is CASSFRLADSQETQYF. CDR3 coding DNA: TGTGCCAGCAGTTTTCGACTAGCGGACTCTCAAGAGACCCAGTACTTC.

The chain carries TRBV6-5 and TRBJ1-3; D unclear. With 6 bases removed from V and 7 bases from J, the gap between germline ends came to 10 bases. The germline CDR1 and CDR2 sequences are MNHEY and SVGAGI. The CDR3 extends over 12 amino acids. This CDR3 is CASSGIGNTIYF. The CDR3, as DNA: TGTGCCAGCAGCGGCATTGGGAACACCATATATTTT.

The chain recombines TRBV9 with TRBJ1-6; 11 bases match TRBD1. The CDR3 sequence is 16 residues long. The germline CDR1 and CDR2 sequences are SGDLS and YYNGEE. The ends lost 0 bases at V and 10 bases at J; junction bases unmatched: 6. CDR3 sequence: CASSVGGTGGGSPLHF. In DNA, the CDR3 is TGTGCCAGCAGCGTAGGTGGGACAGGGGGAGGATCACCCCTCCACTTT.

The chain is built from TRBV6-6 and TRBJ1-6; 7 bases fit TRBD1. CDR3 length equals 15 residues. Germline trimming cut 4 bases from V and 5 bases from J; bases unmatched to any gene: 5. Germline values: CDR1 MNHNY, CDR2 SVGAGI (reference sequence). CDR3 DNA sequence: TGTGCCAGCAGTTTCCGACAGGGCCATAATTCACCCCTCCACTTT. Translated: CASSFRQGHNSPLHF.

This sequence joins TRBV20-1 and TRBJ2-1, with D possibly being TRBD1 or TRBD2 (5 bases each). The V end lost 8 bases, the J end lost 6 bases, and 8 bases lay between the germline ends. The CDR3 sequence is 10 residues long. Looked up from germline, CDR1 is DFQATT and CDR2 is SNEGSKA (reference sequence). CDR3 bases: TGCAGTCCTGGGGGCAATGAGCAGTTCTTC. Translation: CSPGGNEQFF.

J is TRBJ1-1 and V is TRBV6-5; D is uncertain. This CDR3 is 13 amino acids long. Trimming removed 0 bases from V and 7 bases from J, with 9 bases in between. The germline V gene encodes CDR1 MNHEY and CDR2 SVGAGI. The CDR3 loop is CASSYSYSFEAFF. DNA for the CDR3: TGTGCCAGCAGTTACTCTTACAGCTTTGAAGCTTTCTTT.

This rearrangement joins TRBV9 to TRBJ2-2; 11 bases map to TRBD1. J gave up 5 bases and V 4 bases, and 7 bases lay outside the gene matches. Germline values: CDR1 SGDLS, CDR2 YYNGEE. The CDR3 is made up of 16 amino acids. In nucleotides, the CDR3 is TGTGCCAGCAGCCTAATGGGACAGGGGGTGACCGGGGAGCTGTTTTTT. Translating it yields CASSLMGQGVTGELFF.

This clone has more than one count but fewer than ten. J is TRBJ1-1 and V is TRBV7-9; 7 nucleotides line up with TRBD1. Germline CDR1 reads SEHNR; CDR2 reads FQNEAQ (reference sequence). This CDR3 region has 13 residues. Trimming removed 5 bases from V and 4 bases from J; junction bases left unmatched: 4. CDR3 DNA: TGTGCCAGCAGCCCTCAGGGGGGCACTGAAGCTTTCTTT. It codes for CASSPQGGTEAFF.

The chain links TRBV5-1 to TRBJ1-3, with 8 bases that match TRBD1. Trimming at V came to 4 bases and at J to 10 bases, leaving 10 bases not matched to a gene. Germline V gene lookup returns CDR1 SGHRS and CDR2 YFSETQ. CDR3 size: 14 residues. In DNA, the CDR3 is TGCGCCAGCAGCCCGGGACAGGTCCCGGGTACCATATATTTT. This sequence encodes CASSPGQVPGTIYF.